This T cell receptor (beta chain) was profiled in a study of blood T cells in healthy people across ages. Study as a whole: Template switching retrieved approximately one barcoded beta molecule for each two T cells.

Every donor gave 8.5 to 10 milliliters of peripheral blood. On this clonotype: The antigen is not known.

A J-beta primer mix and a sample-barcoded 5' primer were used in a second PCR of about 7 to 11 cycles. A single record per CDR3 protein comes from TCRdb applying MiXCR to the 5' RACE reads. The data contain some 760,000 distinct CDR3 sequences, roughly 25% of them seen just once; the ten biggest clones take up more than 8.5%. CDR3 length equals 16 residues. Per germline, CDR1 SQVTM and CDR2 ANQGSEA. Broader study findings: The diversity estimates, figures obtained from one million T cells, were considered underestimates. Donor CMV status was unknown, possibly confounding expanded clonotype changes.

These data also featured in a second study, about T cells of mothers and their children.

This receptor was identified in a boy aged 10-17 years in good health. V is TRBV29-1 and J is TRBJ2-5; 8 nucleotides match TRBD2. Matching the DNA end better, TRBJ2-1 makes the J call doubtful. Sequencing was carried out using blood. CDR3 protein: CSVELIAGTMGNEQFF. The CDR3 DNA follows: TGCAGCGTTGAGTTAATAGCGGGAACAATGGGGAATGAGCAGTTCTTC.